This entry concerns a single TCR beta chain. The entry originates in a study of T cell responses to AZD1222 COVID-19 vaccine. Germline V gene lookup returns CDR1 SEHNR and CDR2 FQNEAQ (reference sequence). V lost 5 bases, J lost 0 bases, and 10 bases lay in between. The CDR3 is 14 residues long. Measured with immunoSEQ multiplex PCR; TCRdb has only the in-frame clones, and not every one. The sample records around 100,000 clones, approximately 86% being singletons. The sequenced sample was peripheral blood, obtained 28 days after the second dose of the MenACWY control vaccine. The rearrangement links TRBV7-9 to TRBJ1-1; D is perhaps TRBD1 (5 bases). The source is an adult who received the MenACWY meningococcal vaccine as a control. CDR3 region: CASSPPGLNTEAFF. The CDR3, as DNA: TGTGCCAGCAGCCCCCCAGGGCTGAACACTGAAGCTTTCTTT. Supplemented by reference TRBV7-9 and TRBJ1-1, the full variable domain reads DTGVSQNPRHKITKRGQNVTFRCDPISEHNRLYWYRQTLGQGPEFLTYFQNEAQLEKSRLLSDRFSAERPKGSFSTLEIQRTEQGDSAMYLCASSPPGLNTEAFFGQGTRLTVV.